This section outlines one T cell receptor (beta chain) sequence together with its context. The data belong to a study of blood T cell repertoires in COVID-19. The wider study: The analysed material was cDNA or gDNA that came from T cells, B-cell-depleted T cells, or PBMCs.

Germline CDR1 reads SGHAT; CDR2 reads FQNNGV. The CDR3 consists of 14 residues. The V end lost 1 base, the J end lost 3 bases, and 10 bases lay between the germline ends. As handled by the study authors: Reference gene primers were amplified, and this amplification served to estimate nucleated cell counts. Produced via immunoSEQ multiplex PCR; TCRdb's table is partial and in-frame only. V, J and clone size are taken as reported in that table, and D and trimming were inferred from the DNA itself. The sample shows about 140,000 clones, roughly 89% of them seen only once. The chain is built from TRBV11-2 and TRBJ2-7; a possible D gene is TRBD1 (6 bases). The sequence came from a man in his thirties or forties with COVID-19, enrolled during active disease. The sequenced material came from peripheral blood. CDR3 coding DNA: TGTGCCAGCAGCTTAGGGGACAAAAACTACGAGCAGTACTTC. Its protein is CASSLGDKNYEQYF.